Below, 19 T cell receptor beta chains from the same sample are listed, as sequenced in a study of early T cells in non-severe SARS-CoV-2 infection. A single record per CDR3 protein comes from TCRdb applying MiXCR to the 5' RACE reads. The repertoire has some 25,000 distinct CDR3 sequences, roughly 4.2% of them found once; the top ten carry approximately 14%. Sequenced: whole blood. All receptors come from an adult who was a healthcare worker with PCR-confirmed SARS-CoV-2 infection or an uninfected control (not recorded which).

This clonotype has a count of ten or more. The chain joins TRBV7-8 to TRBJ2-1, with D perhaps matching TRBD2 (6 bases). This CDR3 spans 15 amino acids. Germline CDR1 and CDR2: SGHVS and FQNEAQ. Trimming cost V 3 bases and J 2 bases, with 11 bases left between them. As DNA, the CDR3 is TGTGCCAGCAGCTTGCAGCCGGGGGCCTACAATGAGCAGTTCTTC. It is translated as CASSLQPGAYNEQFF.

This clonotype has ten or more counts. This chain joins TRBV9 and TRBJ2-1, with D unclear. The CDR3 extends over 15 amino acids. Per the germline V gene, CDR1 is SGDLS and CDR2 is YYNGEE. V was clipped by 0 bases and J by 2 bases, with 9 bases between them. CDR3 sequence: CASSVAADAYNEQFF. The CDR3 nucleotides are TGTGCCAGCAGCGTAGCGGCGGATGCCTACAATGAGCAGTTCTTC.

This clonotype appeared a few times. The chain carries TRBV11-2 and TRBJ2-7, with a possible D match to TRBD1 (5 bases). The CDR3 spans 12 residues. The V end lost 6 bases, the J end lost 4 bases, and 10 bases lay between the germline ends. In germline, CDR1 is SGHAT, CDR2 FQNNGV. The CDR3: CASSLGHYEQYF. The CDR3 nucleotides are TGTGCCAGCAGTCTCGGACATTACGAGCAGTACTTC.

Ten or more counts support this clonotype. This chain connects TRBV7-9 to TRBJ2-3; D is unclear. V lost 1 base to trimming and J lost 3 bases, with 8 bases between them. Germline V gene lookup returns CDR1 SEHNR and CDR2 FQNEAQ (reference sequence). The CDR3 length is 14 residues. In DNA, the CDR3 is TGTGCCAGCAGCTTAGGCTCCCGGACAGATACGCAGTATTTT. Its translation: CASSLGSRTDTQYF.

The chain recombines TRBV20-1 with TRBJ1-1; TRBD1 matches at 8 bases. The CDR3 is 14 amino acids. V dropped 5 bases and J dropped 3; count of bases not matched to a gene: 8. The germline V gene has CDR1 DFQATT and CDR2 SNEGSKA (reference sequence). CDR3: CSAARQGSDTEAFF. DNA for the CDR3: TGCAGTGCTGCAAGACAGGGGTCGGACACTGAAGCTTTCTTT.

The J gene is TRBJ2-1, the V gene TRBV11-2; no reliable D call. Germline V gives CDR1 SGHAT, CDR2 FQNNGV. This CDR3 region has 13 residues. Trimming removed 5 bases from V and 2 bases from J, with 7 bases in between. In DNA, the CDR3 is TGTGCCAGCAGCCAATCGACCTACAATGAGCAGTTCTTC. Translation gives CASSQSTYNEQFF. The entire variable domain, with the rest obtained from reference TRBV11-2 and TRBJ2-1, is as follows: EAGVAQSPRYKIIEKRQSVAFWCNPISGHATLYWYQQILGQGPKLLIQFQNNGVVDDSQLPKDRFSAERLKGVDSTLKIQPAKLEDSAVYLCASSQSTYNEQFFGPGTRLTVL.

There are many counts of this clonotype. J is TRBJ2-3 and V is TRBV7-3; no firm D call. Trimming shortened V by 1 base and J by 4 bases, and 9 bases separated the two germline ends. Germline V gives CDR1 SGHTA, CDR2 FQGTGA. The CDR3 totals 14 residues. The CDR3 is CASSLRPFADTQYF. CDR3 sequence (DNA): TGTGCCAGCAGCTTAAGACCTTTTGCAGATACGCAGTATTTT. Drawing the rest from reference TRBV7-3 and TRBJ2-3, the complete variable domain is GAGVSQTPSNKVTEKGKYVELRCDPISGHTALYWYRQSLGQGPEFLIYFQGTGAADDSGLPNDRFFAVRPEGSVSTLKIQRTERGDSAVYLCASSLRPFADTQYFGPGTRLTVL.

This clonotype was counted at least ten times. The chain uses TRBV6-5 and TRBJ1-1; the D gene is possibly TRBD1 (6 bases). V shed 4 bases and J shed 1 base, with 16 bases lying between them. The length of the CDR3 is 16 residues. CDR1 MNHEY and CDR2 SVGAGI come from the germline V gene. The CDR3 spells CASSLGTRLRNTEAFF. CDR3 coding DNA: TGTGCCAGCAGTTTAGGGACACGTCTTAGGAACACTGAAGCTTTCTTT.

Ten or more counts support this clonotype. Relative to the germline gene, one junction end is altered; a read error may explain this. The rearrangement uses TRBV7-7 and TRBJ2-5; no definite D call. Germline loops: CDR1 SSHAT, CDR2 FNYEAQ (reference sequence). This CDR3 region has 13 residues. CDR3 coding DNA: TGTGCTAGCAGCTTGCAGATTCAAGAGACCCAGTACTTC. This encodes CASSLQIQETQYF.

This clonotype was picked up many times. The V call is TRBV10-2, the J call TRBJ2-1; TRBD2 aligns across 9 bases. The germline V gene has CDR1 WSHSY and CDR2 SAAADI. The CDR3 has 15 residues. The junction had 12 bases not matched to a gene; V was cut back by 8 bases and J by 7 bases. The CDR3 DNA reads TGCGCCAGCGCCGGAGTAGCGGGAGTCTGGAATGAGCAGTTCTTC. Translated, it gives CASAGVAGVWNEQFF.

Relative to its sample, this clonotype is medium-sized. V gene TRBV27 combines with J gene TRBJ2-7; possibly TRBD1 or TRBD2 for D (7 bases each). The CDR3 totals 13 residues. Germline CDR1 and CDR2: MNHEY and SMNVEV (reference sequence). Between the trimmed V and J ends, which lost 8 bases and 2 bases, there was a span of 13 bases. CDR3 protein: CASGRGPTYEQYF. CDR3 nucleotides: TGTGCCAGCGGGAGGGGGCCCACCTACGAGCAGTACTTC.

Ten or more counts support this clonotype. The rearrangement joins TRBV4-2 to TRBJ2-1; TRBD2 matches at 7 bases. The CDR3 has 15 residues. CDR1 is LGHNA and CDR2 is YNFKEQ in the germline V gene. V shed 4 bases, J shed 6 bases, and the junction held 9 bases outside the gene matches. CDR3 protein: CASSLPGSGVNEQFF. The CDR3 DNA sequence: TGTGCCAGCAGCCTCCCAGGGAGCGGGGTCAATGAGCAGTTCTTC.

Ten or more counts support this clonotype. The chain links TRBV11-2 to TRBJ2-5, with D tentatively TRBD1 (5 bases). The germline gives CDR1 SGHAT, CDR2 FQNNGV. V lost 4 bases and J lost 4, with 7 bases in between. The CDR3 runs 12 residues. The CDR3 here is CASSSRGETQYF. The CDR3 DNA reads TGTGCCAGCAGCTCTAGGGGAGAGACCCAGTACTTC.

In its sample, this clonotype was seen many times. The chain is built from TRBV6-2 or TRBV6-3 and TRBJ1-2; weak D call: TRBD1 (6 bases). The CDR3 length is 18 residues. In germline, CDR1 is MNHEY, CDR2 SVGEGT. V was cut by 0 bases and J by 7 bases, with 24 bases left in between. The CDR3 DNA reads TGTGCCAGCAGTTACTCAGGTCTTTGGGGGCTGAAGACGGCTGGCTACACCTTC. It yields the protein CASSYSGLWGLKTAGYTF.

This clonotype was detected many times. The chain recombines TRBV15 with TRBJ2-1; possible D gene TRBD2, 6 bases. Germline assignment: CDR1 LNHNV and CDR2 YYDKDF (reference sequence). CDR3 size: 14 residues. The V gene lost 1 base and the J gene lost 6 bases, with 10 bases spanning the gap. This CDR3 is CATSRGTEGNEQFF. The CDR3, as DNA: TGTGCCACCAGCAGAGGGACGGAGGGCAATGAGCAGTTCTTC.

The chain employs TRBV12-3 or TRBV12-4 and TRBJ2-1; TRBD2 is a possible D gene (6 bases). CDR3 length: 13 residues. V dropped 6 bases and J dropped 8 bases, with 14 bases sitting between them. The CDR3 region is CASSPGRGDEQFF. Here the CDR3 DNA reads TGTGCCAGCAGCCCCGGGAGAGGGGATGAGCAGTTCTTC.

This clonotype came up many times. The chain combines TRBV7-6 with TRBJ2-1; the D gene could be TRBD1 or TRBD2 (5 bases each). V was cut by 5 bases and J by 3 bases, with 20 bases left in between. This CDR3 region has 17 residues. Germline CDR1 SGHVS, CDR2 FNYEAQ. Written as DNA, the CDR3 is TGTGCCAGCAGCATAAAATACCGGGACGCCAACTACAATGAGCAGTTCTTC. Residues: CASSIKYRDANYNEQFF.

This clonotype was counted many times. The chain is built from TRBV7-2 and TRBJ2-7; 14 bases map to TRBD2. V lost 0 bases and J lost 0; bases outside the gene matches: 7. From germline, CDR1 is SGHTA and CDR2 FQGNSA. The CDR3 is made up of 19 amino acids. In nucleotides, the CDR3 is TGTGCCAGCAGCTTAGCAGGGACTAGCGGGGGAGAAAGCTCCTACGAGCAGTACTTC. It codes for CASSLAGTSGGESSYEQYF.

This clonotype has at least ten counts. CDR3 coding DNA: TGCAGTGCTAGCGGCCGGCTAGCGGGTACCAATGAGCAGTTCTTC. Protein product: CSASGRLAGTNEQFF. The V gene is TRBV20-1, the J gene TRBJ2-1, with TRBD2 matching 8 bases. With 3 bases clipped from V and 6 bases from J, the junction kept 10 bases outside the gene matches. The CDR3 runs 15 residues. In germline, CDR1 is DFQATT, CDR2 SNEGSKA (reference sequence).